The T cell receptor beta chain under discussion was sequenced for a study of PD-L1 blockade in urothelial cancer. Whole-study context: From about 2014, patients received atezolizumab, given as 1,200 mg intravenously every 3 weeks. Blood samples had a median of around 150,000 T cells.

Pretreatment sampling and on-treatment sampling together yielded between 1 and 8 samples for each patient. Germline lookup yields CDR1 GTSNPN and CDR2 SVGIG (reference sequence). V dropped 1 base and J dropped 6; count of bases not matched to a gene: 4. CDR3 size: 13 residues. Some clones are missing from TCRdb's copy, which holds only in-frame ones; the method was immunoSEQ multiplex PCR. The table records around 100,000 clones, around 82% of them present only once. The sequence came from a man aged 50-60 years with urothelial cancer. The sample in question was PBMCs, obtained around atezolizumab (anti-PD-L1) treatment. V usage is TRBV30 and J usage is TRBJ2-7; TRBD1 matches 9 bases. In DNA form, the CDR3 reads TGTGCCTGGAGTGCTGGGACAGGGCGCGAGCAGTACTTC. Protein sequence: CAWSAGTGREQYF.